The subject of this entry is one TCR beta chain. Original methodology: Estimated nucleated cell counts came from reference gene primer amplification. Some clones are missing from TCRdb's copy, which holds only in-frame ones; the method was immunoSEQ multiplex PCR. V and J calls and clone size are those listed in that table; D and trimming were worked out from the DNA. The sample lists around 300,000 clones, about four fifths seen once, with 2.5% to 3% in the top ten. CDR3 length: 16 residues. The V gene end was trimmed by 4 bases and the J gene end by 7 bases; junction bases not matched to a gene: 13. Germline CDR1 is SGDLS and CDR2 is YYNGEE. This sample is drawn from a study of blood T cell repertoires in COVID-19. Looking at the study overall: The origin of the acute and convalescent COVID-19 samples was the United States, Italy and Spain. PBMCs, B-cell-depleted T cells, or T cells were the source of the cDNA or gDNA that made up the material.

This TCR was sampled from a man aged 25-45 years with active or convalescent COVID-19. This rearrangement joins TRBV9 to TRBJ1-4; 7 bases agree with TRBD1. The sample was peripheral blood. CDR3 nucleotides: TGTGCCAGCAGCTTAACCAGCCAGGGGGTCGGTGAAAAACTGTTTTTT. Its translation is CASSLTSQGVGEKLFF.